This TCR beta chain was identified in a study of blood T cell repertoires in COVID-19. Background on the study: T cells, B-cell-depleted T cells, or PBMCs supplied cDNA or gDNA.

Study processing details: Nucleated cell number was recorded as an estimate derived from reference gene primer amplification. Clones were sequenced by immunoSEQ multiplex PCR, and TCRdb holds only the in-frame ones, with some missing. Clone size and V and J calls were adopted from that table, with D and trimming inferred from the DNA. In the table there are 280,000 or so clones, about 85% of which are singletons. In Cohort 3, a recovered donor had either two negative PCRs, clearance, or symptom resolution. The CDR3 is made up of 17 amino acids. From germline, CDR1 is LGHNA and CDR2 YNFKEQ. V dropped 0 bases and J dropped 3 bases, with 16 bases sitting between them.

The sequencing sample was made of PBMCs or T cells enriched from blood (not recorded which). The source of this sequence is a woman aged 45-60 years who had recovered from COVID-19. V gene TRBV4-2 combines with J gene TRBJ2-3, with D possibly TRBD2 on 6 matching bases. CDR3 sequence (DNA): TGTGCCAGCAGCCAAGACGGTCGAGCGGGTCTTACAGATACGCAGTATTTT. Translated: CASSQDGRAGLTDTQYF.